These T cell receptor beta chains were read from a single sample in a study of brain T cells in children with intractable seizures. The assay was immunoSEQ multiplex PCR, and TCRdb's table has in-frame clones only and misses some. The profile shows approximately 41,000 clones, around 90% of them singletons. The material was peripheral blood, obtained at surgery. These receptors originate from a girl aged 2-15 years with tuberous sclerosis and intractable seizures. CDR3s include the opening cysteine and the closing phenylalanine or tryptophan. The D gene is left open where the match is weak. Rows give clone size only sometimes, using once, few, many, or a class for an expanded clone.

d_call	v_call	clone_size	j_call	cdr3_nt	cdr3_aa
TRBD1	TRBV29-1	NA	TRBJ2-2	TGCAGCGTTGAGATCCCGGGACAGGTGACCACCGGGGAGCTGTTTTTT	CSVEIPGQVTTGELFF
NA	TRBV3-1/TRBV3-2	NA	TRBJ1-3	TGTGCCAGCAGCCAAGTGGCGGGAGGTAGAAACACCATATATTTT	CASSQVAGGRNTIYF
NA	TRBV18	once	TRBJ2-5	TGTGCCAGCTCACGGGGCCCCAAAAGGGAGACCCAGTACTTC	CASSRGPKRETQYF
TRBD1	TRBV24-1	NA	TRBJ2-5	TGTGCCACCAGTGATCCGGGGACAGGGGGAGTGGAGACCCAGTACTTC	CATSDPGTGGVETQYF
NA	TRBV19	once	TRBJ1-5	TGTGCCAGTAGTATCGAAAGGCGGGGCGGTAGCAATCAGCCCCAGCATTTT	CASSIERRGGSNQPQHF
TRBD2	TRBV2	NA	TRBJ2-5	TGTGCCAGCAGGGTGACTAGCGGGGGAAAAAAGACCCAGTACTTC	CASRVTSGGKKTQYF
TRBD2	TRBV7-2	NA	TRBJ2-3	TGTGCCAGCAGCCGGGCAAAAGCTAGCGGGTTCACAGATACGCAGTATTTT	CASSRAKASGFTDTQYF
NA	TRBV3-1/TRBV3-2	NA	TRBJ2-2	TGTGCCAGCAGCCAAATGGCCACCGGGGAGCTGTTTTTT	CASSQMATGELFF
NA	TRBV5-1	NA	TRBJ2-1	TGCGCCAGCAGCGCCCCTCAGGGGATACGTGAGCAGTTCTTC	CASSAPQGIREQFF
NA	TRBV6-5	once	TRBJ1-1	TGTGCCAGCAGTTACTCGGGTAATGGAAACACTGAAGCTTTCTTT	CASSYSGNGNTEAFF
TRBD2	TRBV7-6	NA	TRBJ2-1	TGTGCCAGCAGCCGCCTAAGCGGGGGTTACAATGAGCAGTTCTTC	CASSRLSGGYNEQFF
NA	TRBV9	NA	TRBJ1-2	TGTGCCAGCCACTCTAACTATGGCTACACCTTC	CASHSNYGYTF
NA	TRBV7-9	NA	TRBJ1-5	TGTGCCAGCAGCTTAAGGGGAGTTAATCAGCCCCAGCATTTT	CASSLRGVNQPQHF
TRBD1	TRBV4-1	NA	TRBJ1-2	TGCGCCAGCAGAGGGGGGACAGGGAGAAGTGGCTACACCTTC	CASRGGTGRSGYTF
NA	TRBV3-1/TRBV3-2	NA	TRBJ2-2	TGTGCCAGCAGCCAGATGCAGGGGTCGAACACCGGGGAGCTGTTTTTT	CASSQMQGSNTGELFF
NA	TRBV18	NA	TRBJ1-1	TGTGCCAGCTCTCCACAGGGATACACTGAAGCTTTCTTT	CASSPQGYTEAFF
NA	TRBV6-7	NA	TRBJ1-3	TGTGCCAGCAGTTACCTTGGGCTTTGGGACTCTGGAAACACCATATATTTT	CASSYLGLWDSGNTIYF
TRBD2	TRBV5-1	NA	TRBJ2-7	TGCGCCAGCAACCCCGGGACTAGCGGGGGGTCCTTCTCCTACGAGCAGTACTTC	CASNPGTSGGSFSYEQYF
NA	TRBV9	NA	TRBJ2-2	TGTGCCAGCAGTCACGGCTCCTCCACCGGGGAGCTGTTTTTT	CASSHGSSTGELFF
TRBD1	TRBV5-1	once	TRBJ1-4	TGCGCCAGCAGCTCGACAGGGGGCCCTGAAAAACTGTTTTTT	CASSSTGGPEKLFF
NA	TRBV10-3	NA	TRBJ1-1	TGTGCCATCGCCAGGACCGACGACACTGAAGCTTTCTTT	CAIARTDDTEAFF
TRBD1	TRBV11-2	few	TRBJ1-2	TGTGCCAGCAGCCTCCCGGGACAGGGGCACTATGGCTACACCTTC	CASSLPGQGHYGYTF
NA	TRBV4-2	few	TRBJ2-1	TGTGCCAGCAGCCAAGCTTGGGTAGCGCCGGCCAATGAGCAGTTCTTC	CASSQAWVAPANEQFF
NA	TRBV3-1/TRBV3-2	once	TRBJ2-5	TGTGCCAGCAGCCAAACCCCAGAGACCCAGTACTTC	CASSQTPETQYF
NA	TRBV24-1	NA	TRBJ2-7	TGTGCCACCAGTGATTCACCGGGGTTTTCCGGCGAGCAGTACTTC	CATSDSPGFSGEQYF
NA	TRBV5-1	NA	TRBJ1-1	TGCGCCAGCAGCTCTGATACGAACACTGAAGCTTTCTTT	CASSSDTNTEAFF
NA	TRBV9	NA	TRBJ2-2	TGTGCCAGCAGCGTAGTGGGGGGTCCAAATGGAAACACCGGGGAGCTGTTTTTT	CASSVVGGPNGNTGELFF
TRBD1	TRBV29-1	NA	TRBJ1-1	TGCAGCGTTGATGGGACAGGGGGGAACACTGAAGCTTTCTTT	CSVDGTGGNTEAFF
NA	TRBV6-2/TRBV6-3	NA	TRBJ1-1	TGTGCCAGCAGTTATCCCACTGAAGCTTTCTTT	CASSYPTEAFF
TRBD2	TRBV6-2/TRBV6-3	NA	TRBJ2-5	TGTGCCAGCAGTGCCCACTTCGCGGGGGGGCTCGGGGAGACCCAGTACTTC	CASSAHFAGGLGETQYF
NA	TRBV19	NA	TRBJ1-1	TGTGCCAGTAGTATCCCCGGGAACACTGAAGCTTTCTTT	CASSIPGNTEAFF
NA	TRBV5-1	few	TRBJ1-2	TGCGCCAGCAGCCAGGAAGGGGACGGCTACACCTTC	CASSQEGDGYTF
TRBD1	TRBV24-1	NA	TRBJ1-2	TGTGCCACCAGTGATCCGGGACAGCCCTATGGCTACACCTTC	CATSDPGQPYGYTF